This passage covers 5 T cell receptor beta chains from one sample sequenced in a study of neurological immune-mediated disorders. TCRdb reprocessed the 5' RACE reads with MiXCR, giving one entry per CDR3 protein. The repertoire includes around 76,000 distinct CDR3 sequences, roughly 10% of them detected once, and 9.5% to 10% sits in the top ten. Time point noted: longitudinal time-point 1 (baseline). The sample was PBMCs. The source of these receptors is a man aged 25-45 years in good health.

This clonotype was counted ten times or more. This chain links TRBV20-1 with TRBJ2-7, with TRBD1 matching over 8 bases. CDR1 DFQATT and CDR2 SNEGSKA come from the germline V gene (reference sequence). The CDR3 runs to 14 residues. V lost 3 bases and J lost 1; bases outside the gene matches: 5. Here the CDR3 DNA reads TGCAGTGCTAGTAGGACAGGGAAATCCTACGAGCAGTACTTC. Translation gives CSASRTGKSYEQYF.

This clonotype occurred a few times. The chain is built from TRBV7-2 and TRBJ2-3; D may be TRBD2 (5 bases). Between the trimmed V and J ends, which lost 5 bases and 0 bases, there was a span of 15 bases. The germline gives CDR1 SGHTA, CDR2 FQGNSA. The length of the CDR3 is 16 residues. The CDR3 reads CASSPYRGTSTDTQYF. In nucleotides, the CDR3 is TGTGCCAGCAGCCCGTACCGGGGAACTAGCACAGATACGCAGTATTTT. The full variable domain, with the rest looked up from reference TRBV7-2 and TRBJ2-3, is GAGVSQSPSNKVTEKGKDVELRCDPISGHTALYWYRQSLGQGLEFLIYFQGNSAPDKSGLPSDRFSAERTGGSVSTLTIQRTQQEDSAVYLCASSPYRGTSTDTQYFGPGTRLTVL.

Many counts were recorded for this clonotype. The genes are TRBV20-1 and TRBJ2-3; D is ambiguous. Trimming pared 1 base from V and 1 base from J, leaving 6 bases between. Germline loops: CDR1 DFQATT, CDR2 SNEGSKA (reference sequence). CDR3 length: 13 residues. The CDR3 DNA reads TGCAGTGCTAGAGCGGCGGGCACAGATACGCAGTATTTT. The encoded protein is CSARAAGTDTQYF.

This clonotype was observed at least ten times. This chain joins TRBV10-3 and TRBJ1-3, with D tentatively TRBD1 (5 bases). CDR1 and CDR2 (germline): ENHRY, SYGVKD. V was pared by 3 bases and J by 4 bases, with 10 bases between. The CDR3 sequence is 14 residues long. The CDR3 DNA sequence: TGTGCCATCAGTGACAGGGTGGAAGGAAACACCATATATTTT. Translated: CAISDRVEGNTIYF.

The chain uses TRBV27 and TRBJ1-2; D unclear. The germline CDR1 and CDR2 sequences are MNHEY and SMNVEV (reference sequence). The CDR3 runs 11 residues. The V end was cut by 6 bases, the J end by 4 bases, with 6 bases between. The CDR3 DNA reads as TGTGCCAGCAGCACCCGCTATGGCTACACCTTC. Translating it yields CASSTRYGYTF.